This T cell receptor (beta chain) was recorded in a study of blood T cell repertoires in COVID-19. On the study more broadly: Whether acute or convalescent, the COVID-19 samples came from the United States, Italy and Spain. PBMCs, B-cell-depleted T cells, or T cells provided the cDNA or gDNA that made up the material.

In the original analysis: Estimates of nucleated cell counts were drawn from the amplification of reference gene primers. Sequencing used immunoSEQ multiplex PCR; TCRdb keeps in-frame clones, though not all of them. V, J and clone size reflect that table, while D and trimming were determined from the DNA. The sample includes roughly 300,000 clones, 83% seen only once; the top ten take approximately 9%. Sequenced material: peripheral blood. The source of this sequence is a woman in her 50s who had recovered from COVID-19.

The CDR3 loop is CSVSQGFNQPQHF. The CDR3 DNA sequence: TGCAGCGTGTCTCAGGGGTTTAATCAGCCCCAGCATTTT. The V call is TRBV29-1, the J call TRBJ1-5, with D possibly TRBD1 on 6 matching bases. The V gene lost 6 bases and the J gene lost 4 bases, with 13 bases spanning the gap. Germline assignment: CDR1 SQVTM and CDR2 ANQGSEA. The CDR3 sequence is 13 residues long. The variable domain in full, with the rest retrieved from reference TRBV29-1 and TRBJ1-5, is SAVISQKPSRDICQRGTSLTIQCQVDSQVTMMFWYRQQPGQSLTLIATANQGSEATYESGFVIDKFPISRPNLTFSTLTVSNMSPEDSSIYLCSVSQGFNQPQHFGDGTRLSIL.